These T cell receptor beta chains were read from a single sample in a study of shared clonotypes between healthy human individuals. Sequencing used immunoSEQ multiplex PCR; TCRdb keeps in-frame clones, though not all of them. The sample includes 2 million to 2.5 million clones, approximately 90% of them seen just once. Sequencing input: naive CD4+ T cells from PBMCs. Every receptor here comes from a young man in good health. Some clones in this sample may be carry-over from other donors' samples. Both conserved end residues are part of each CDR3. Fields, in order: J gene, D gene, clone size, V gene, CDR3 DNA, CDR3 protein. The D gene is left open where the match is weak. The size field is filled for only some rows; it gives once, few, many or a size class.

>TRBJ2-1|TRBD2|.|TRBV7-3
TGTGCCAGCAGCTTGGAGGCTAGCGGGAGCAATGAGCAGTTCTTC
CASSLEASGSNEQFF
>TRBJ2-3|TRBD2|.|TRBV5-1
TGCGCCAGCAGCTCCGAGCCGAGGGAGGGCCGAGATACGCAGTATTTT
CASSSEPREGRDTQYF
>TRBJ2-1|TRBD2|.|TRBV5-6
TGTGCCAGCAGCTGGGGACTAGCGGAGTCCGACGGGGATGAGCAGTTCTTC
CASSWGLAESDGDEQFF
>TRBJ1-5|.|.|TRBV27
TGTGCCAGCAGTTTATCAAATAGCAATCAGCCCCAGCATTTT
CASSLSNSNQPQHF
>TRBJ2-1|.|.|TRBV6-1
TGTGCCAGCAGTGGGGTTGGGGCAGAGACCTACAATGAGCAGTTCTTC
CASSGVGAETYNEQFF
>TRBJ2-5|TRBD2|.|TRBV5-1
TGCGCCAGCAGCCTCCCAAGGCTAGCGGGAGTTGTGACCCAGTACTTC
CASSLPRLAGVVTQYF
>TRBJ2-2|.|.|TRBV10-1
TGCGCCAGCAGTGATCTGGGGGGCCGGGCCGGGGAGCTGTTTTTT
CASSDLGGRAGELFF
>TRBJ2-1|.|.|TRBV19
TGTGCCAGTAGTAACCCTCGGCGCTCGGTAAGCTCCTACAATGAGCAGTTCTTC
CASSNPRRSVSSYNEQFF
>TRBJ2-2|TRBD2|.|TRBV9
TGTGCCAGCAGCGTAGGTATTAGCGCGGGGGCCGGGGAGCTGTTTTTT
CASSVGISAGAGELFF
>TRBJ2-5|TRBD2|.|TRBV6-5
TGTGCCAGCAGTTACAGTAGAGCTAGCGGGAGGTGGACCCAGTACTTC
CASSYSRASGRWTQYF
>TRBJ2-7|.|.|TRBV28
TGTGCCAGCACCCTGGGCCGGCGAGAGCTCTACGAGCAGTACTTC
CASTLGRRELYEQYF
>TRBJ1-5|.|.|TRBV7-9
TGTGCCAGCAGCTTTGGTCCGGGGGTACGGCAGCCCCAGCATTTT
CASSFGPGVRQPQHF
>TRBJ2-7|.|.|TRBV29-1
TGCAGCGTCCCCCGGGGCCCGGGCGTCTACGAGCAGTACTTC
CSVPRGPGVYEQYF
>TRBJ1-1|.|.|TRBV27
TGTGCCAGCAGTTCTGGGGGTATGAACACTGAAGCTTTCTTT
CASSSGGMNTEAFF
>TRBJ2-7|.|.|TRBV25-1
TGTGCCAGCAAGGATAACTCCGAGCAGTACTTC
CASKDNSEQYF
>TRBJ2-3|TRBD2|.|TRBV9
TGTGCCAGCAGCGTAGTGGGACTAGCGGGAGTCACAGATACGCAGTATTTT
CASSVVGLAGVTDTQYF
>TRBJ1-4|.|.|TRBV6-6
TGTGCCAGCAGTGGCTCCCGGGTCCTTAATGAAAAACTGTTTTTT
CASSGSRVLNEKLFF
>TRBJ2-7|.|.|TRBV7-3
TGTGCCAGCAGCCAGGGAACCACCTACGAGCAGTACTTC
CASSQGTTYEQYF
>TRBJ2-7|TRBD1|.|TRBV28
TGTGCCAGCAAACTAGGGGGCGCGCGGGACGAGCAGTACTTC
CASKLGGARDEQYF
>TRBJ1-2|.|.|TRBV7-3
TGTGCCAGCAGCCCACAGGGAGATTATGGCTACACCTTC
CASSPQGDYGYTF
>TRBJ1-2|TRBD1|.|TRBV28
TGTGCCGGAGGACAGGCTCTCTCTGGCTACACCTTC
CAGGQALSGYTF
>TRBJ2-1|TRBD2|.|TRBV7-9
TGTGCCAGCAGCACCGGGGGGGGCCGGGGCAATGAGCAGTTCTTC
CASSTGGGRGNEQFF
>TRBJ1-5|.|.|TRBV2
TGTGCCGCGTCGGTAGACAGAGGGAGGAATCAGCCCCAGCATTTT
CAASVDRGRNQPQHF
>TRBJ1-1|TRBD1|.|TRBV2
TGTGCCAGCAGTCCCGAAGGACAGGGATGGACTGAAGCTTTCTTT
CASSPEGQGWTEAFF
>TRBJ2-5|.|.|TRBV6-5
TGTGCCAGCAGTTACGGCCGGCAGGAGACCCAGTACTTC
CASSYGRQETQYF
>TRBJ2-7|TRBD2|.|TRBV5-4
TGTGCCAGCAGCGAGGGACTAGCCTACGAGCAGTACTTC
CASSEGLAYEQYF
>TRBJ2-5|.|.|TRBV9
TGTGCCAGCAGCGTAGAGGGGGAGACCCAGTACTTC
CASSVEGETQYF
>TRBJ1-2|.|.|TRBV7-2
TGTGCCAGCAGCTTAGGAGGGAATGGCGGCTACACCTTC
CASSLGGNGGYTF
>TRBJ1-2|.|.|TRBV2
TGTGCCAGCAGTGAGTTTAACTATGGCTACACCTTC
CASSEFNYGYTF
>TRBJ2-3|TRBD2|.|TRBV18
TGTGCCAGCTCAACATATTCAGGACTAGCGGGGATTGCAGATACGCAGTATTTT
CASSTYSGLAGIADTQYF
>TRBJ1-1|.|.|TRBV2
TGTGCCAGCACCTACTCTGAGGGGAACACTGAAGCTTTCTTT
CASTYSEGNTEAFF
>TRBJ2-4|.|once|TRBV15
TGTGCCACCAGCAGAGTGGGTTTAGCCAAAAACATTCAGTACTTC
CATSRVGLAKNIQYF
>TRBJ2-1|TRBD2|.|TRBV5-4
TGTGCCAGCAGCTTGGCACTAGCGGGAGTCGGTGAGCAGTTCTTC
CASSLALAGVGEQFF
>TRBJ2-5|TRBD2|.|TRBV6-1
TGTGCCAGCAGCAGGGAGGGATTTTACCAAGAGACCCAGTACTTC
CASSREGFYQETQYF
>TRBJ1-3|.|.|TRBV27
TGTGCCAGCTCACTGACAGGACTGAGCTCTGGAAACACCATATATTTT
CASSLTGLSSGNTIYF
>TRBJ1-2|.|.|TRBV7-2
TGTGCCAGCAGCCGGCCGGGAGAACCATCGGGCTACACCTTC
CASSRPGEPSGYTF
>TRBJ1-2|.|.|TRBV28
TGTGCCAGCAGTTTACCGGGAATTGAGTATGGCTACACCTTC
CASSLPGIEYGYTF
>TRBJ1-5|.|.|TRBV6-5
TGTGCCAGCAGTCTGGATAGCAATCAGCCCCAGCATTTT
CASSLDSNQPQHF
>TRBJ2-7|.|.|TRBV5-1
TGCGCCAGCAGCTTCTCCGGGAGCTACGAGCAGTACTTC
CASSFSGSYEQYF
>TRBJ2-2|.|.|TRBV6-1
TGTGCCAGCACCCGGAGGCTGGTCACCGGGGAGCTGTTTTTT
CASTRRLVTGELFF
>TRBJ2-7|TRBD2|.|TRBV6-5
TGTGCCAGCAGTTACCGACTAGCGGGTAGCTACGAGCAGTACTTC
CASSYRLAGSYEQYF
>TRBJ2-1|.|.|TRBV6-1
TGTGCCAGCAGTGAATCCGGGAGTTCACATGAGCAGTTCTTC
CASSESGSSHEQFF
>TRBJ1-1|.|.|TRBV5-1
TGCGCCAGCAGCTTGGAGGGGGAGTCTGAAGCTTTCTTT
CASSLEGESEAFF
>TRBJ2-3|.|.|TRBV27
TGTGCCAGCAGTTTAGGGGGCACAGATACGCAGTATTTT
CASSLGGTDTQYF
>TRBJ2-3|.|.|TRBV10-3
TGTGCCATCAGTGAGTCGTCTAGCGGAGGGGGGGATACGCAGTATTTT
CAISESSSGGGDTQYF
>TRBJ1-6|.|.|TRBV4-3
TGCGCCAGCAGCCAGTCAGCTCATAATTCACCCCTCCACTTT
CASSQSAHNSPLHF